The 12 T cell receptor beta chains presented below share a single source sample, sequenced in a study of blood T cell repertoires in COVID-19. The data were produced by immunoSEQ multiplex PCR, yet TCRdb's version contains in-frame clones alone and is incomplete. The sample consists of hundreds of thousands of clones, about 89% of them appearing once. Sequencing used peripheral blood. The receptors here all came from a woman aged 40-49 years who had recovered from COVID-19.

The genes are TRBV12-5 and TRBJ1-1, with D perhaps matching TRBD1 (6 bases). Trimming pared 0 bases from V and 7 bases from J, leaving 18 bases between. This CDR3 spans 16 amino acids. Germline V gives CDR1 LGHNT, CDR2 FRNRAP. In DNA, the CDR3 is TGTGCTAGTGGTTTGGTCCAGGCAGGGGAGCTGGATGAAGCTTTCTTT. It translates to CASGLVQAGELDEAFF.

V usage is TRBV19 and J usage is TRBJ1-3, with D unresolved. Germline CDR1 and CDR2: LNHDA and SQIVND (reference sequence). The CDR3 totals 18 residues. Trimming took 7 bases from V and 0 from J, leaving 22 bases between them. The CDR3 bases are TGTGCCAGTACCACTTCCTTCGGAGGGCGGATCTCTGGAAACACCATATATTTT. Residues: CASTTSFGGRISGNTIYF.

The count of this clone is one. The chain couples TRBV5-1 to TRBJ2-7; a weak D match, TRBD1 (6 bases). The CDR3 is 14 residues long. Germline-derived CDR1 and CDR2 are SGHRS and YFSETQ. With 0 bases removed from V and 8 bases from J, the gap between germline ends came to 15 bases. The CDR3 DNA is TGCGCCAGCAGCTTGGACAGGGTCCTACGAAAGCAGTACTTC. Its protein is CASSLDRVLRKQYF.

J is TRBJ1-1 and V is TRBV19, with 8 bases that match TRBD1. Germline-derived CDR1 and CDR2 are LNHDA and SQIVND (reference sequence). CDR3 length: 16 residues. Trimming took 4 bases from V and 0 from J; bases not matched to a gene: 7. This chain's CDR3 is CASSKQGGMVNTEAFF. The CDR3 DNA follows: TGTGCCAGTAGTAAACAGGGGGGAATGGTGAACACTGAAGCTTTCTTT.

V and J are TRBV18 and TRBJ1-1; maybe TRBD1 (5 bases). The CDR3 extends over 16 amino acids. From germline, CDR1 is KGHSH and CDR2 LQKENI. V gave up 1 base and J gave up 1 base, with 13 bases separating them. CDR3 nucleotide sequence: TGTGCCAGCTCACCACGTCTGGCAGGACAGAACACTGAAGCTTTCTTT. It yields the protein CASSPRLAGQNTEAFF.

This rearrangement joins TRBV14 to TRBJ2-2; D unresolved. CDR3 length: 13 residues. Looked up from germline, CDR1 is SGHDN and CDR2 is FVKESK. Trimming removed 4 bases at V and 6 bases at J, with 9 bases between. The CDR3 nucleotides are TGTGCCAGCAGCCCCTATAAACCCGGGGAGCTGTTTTTT. This translates into CASSPYKPGELFF.

V is TRBV2 and J is TRBJ2-3; D is unclear. CDR3 length: 14 residues. CDR1 and CDR2 from the germline V gene are SNHLY and FYNNEI. The ends were cut back, 4 bases at V and 0 bases at J, with 8 bases in the middle. The CDR3 DNA sequence: TGTGCCAGCAGTGTCGGTCCTAGCACAGATACGCAGTATTTT. Translated: CASSVGPSTDTQYF.

The V and J genes are TRBV19 and TRBJ2-1; 14 bases are shared with TRBD2. Per germline, CDR1 LNHDA and CDR2 SQIVND (reference sequence). Trimming took 10 bases from V and 5 from J; bases not matched to a gene: 7. The CDR3 length is 15 residues. The CDR3 here is CATRLAGGPNNEQFF. The CDR3 DNA sequence: TGTGCCACAAGACTAGCGGGGGGGCCGAACAATGAGCAGTTCTTC.

The rearrangement links TRBV27 to TRBJ2-3; 9 positions agree with TRBD1. The V gene end was trimmed by 2 bases and the J gene end by 0 bases; junction bases not matched to a gene: 6. The CDR3 is made up of 17 amino acids. Germline V gives CDR1 MNHEY, CDR2 SMNVEV (reference sequence). CDR3 DNA sequence: TGTGCCAGCAGTTTAAAGGGGACAGGGCTTAGCACAGATACGCAGTATTTT. Translated, it gives CASSLKGTGLSTDTQYF.

The CDR3 bases are TGTGCCAGCAGCGTATCAGGACTAGCTACCACCGGGGAGCTGTTTTTT. This sequence encodes CASSVSGLATTGELFF. The J gene is TRBJ2-2, the V gene TRBV9; 8 bases map to TRBD2. CDR3 length: 16 residues. Germline V gene sequence: CDR1 SGDLS, CDR2 YYNGEE. The V gene end was trimmed by 1 base and the J gene end by 4 bases; junction bases not matched to a gene: 6. The whole variable domain, remainder taken from reference TRBV9 and TRBJ2-2, is DSGVTQTPKHLITATGQRVTLRCSPRSGDLSVYWYQQSLDQGLQFLIQYYNGEERAKGNILERFSAQQFPDLHSELNLSSLELGDSALYFCASSVSGLATTGELFFGEGSRLTVL.

This rearrangement joins TRBV19 to TRBJ2-3, with a weak D call TRBD2 (7 bases). This CDR3 is built from 17 residues. Germline CDR1 and CDR2: LNHDA and SQIVND (reference sequence). Trimming took 4 bases from V and 0 from J, leaving 17 bases between them. CDR3 in amino acids: CASSNRLGGRSTDTQYF. CDR3 DNA: TGTGCCAGTAGTAACCGACTCGGGGGGCGAAGCACAGATACGCAGTATTTT.

This chain joins TRBV6-2 or TRBV6-3 and TRBJ2-3, with 10 bases lining up with TRBD2. After removal of 2 bases from V and 4 bases from J, the junction contained 6 bases not matched to a gene. The V gene's germline CDR1 is MNHEY and CDR2 SVGEGT. The CDR3 sequence is 16 residues long. The CDR3 sequence is CASSYERGGIPDTQYF. The DNA for the CDR3 is TGTGCCAGCAGTTACGAGCGGGGGGGCATACCAGATACGCAGTATTTT.